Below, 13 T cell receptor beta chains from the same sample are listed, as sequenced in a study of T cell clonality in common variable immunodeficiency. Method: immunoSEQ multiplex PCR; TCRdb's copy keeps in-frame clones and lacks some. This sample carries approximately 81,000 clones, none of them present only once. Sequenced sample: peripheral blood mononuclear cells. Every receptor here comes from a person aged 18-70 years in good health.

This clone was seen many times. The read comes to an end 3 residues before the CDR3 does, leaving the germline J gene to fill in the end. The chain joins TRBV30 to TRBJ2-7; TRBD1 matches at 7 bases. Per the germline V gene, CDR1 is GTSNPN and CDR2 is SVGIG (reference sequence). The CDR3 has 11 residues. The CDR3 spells CASYRGYEQYF. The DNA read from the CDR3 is TGTGCATCCTACAGGGGCTACGAG.

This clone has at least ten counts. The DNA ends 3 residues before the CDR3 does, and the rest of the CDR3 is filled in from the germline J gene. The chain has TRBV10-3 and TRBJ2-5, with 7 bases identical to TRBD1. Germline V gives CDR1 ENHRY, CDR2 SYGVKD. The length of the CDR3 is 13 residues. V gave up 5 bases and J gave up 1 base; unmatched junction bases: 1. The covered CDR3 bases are TGTGCCATCAGTCGACAGGGCCAAGAGACC. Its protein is CAISRQGQET. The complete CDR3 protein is CAISRQGQETQYF.

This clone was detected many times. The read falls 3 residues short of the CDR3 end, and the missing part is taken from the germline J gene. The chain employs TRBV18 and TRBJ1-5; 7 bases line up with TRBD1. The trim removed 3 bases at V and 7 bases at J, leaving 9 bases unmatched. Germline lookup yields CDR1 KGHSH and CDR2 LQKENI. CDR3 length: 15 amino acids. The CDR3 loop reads CASSPYRGVEQPQHF. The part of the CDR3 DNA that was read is TGTGCCAGCTCACCGTACAGGGGAGTGGAACAGCCC.

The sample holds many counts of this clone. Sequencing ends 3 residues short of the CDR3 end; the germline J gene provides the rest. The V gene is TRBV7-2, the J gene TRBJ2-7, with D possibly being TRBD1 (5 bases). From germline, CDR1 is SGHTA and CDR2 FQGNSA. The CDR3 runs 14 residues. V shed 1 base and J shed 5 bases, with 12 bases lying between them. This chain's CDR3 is CASSLGRVRNEQYF. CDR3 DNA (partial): TGTGCCAGCAGCTTAGGCAGGGTAAGGAACGAG.

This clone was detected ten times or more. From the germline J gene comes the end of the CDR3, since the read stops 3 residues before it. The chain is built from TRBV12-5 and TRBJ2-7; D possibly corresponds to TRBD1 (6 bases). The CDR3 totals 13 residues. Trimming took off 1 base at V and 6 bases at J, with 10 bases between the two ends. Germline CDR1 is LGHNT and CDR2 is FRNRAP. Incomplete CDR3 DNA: TGTGCTAGTGGTTTGGGTCAAGGGGGCGAG. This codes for CASGLGQGGE. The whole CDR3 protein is CASGLGQGGEQYF.

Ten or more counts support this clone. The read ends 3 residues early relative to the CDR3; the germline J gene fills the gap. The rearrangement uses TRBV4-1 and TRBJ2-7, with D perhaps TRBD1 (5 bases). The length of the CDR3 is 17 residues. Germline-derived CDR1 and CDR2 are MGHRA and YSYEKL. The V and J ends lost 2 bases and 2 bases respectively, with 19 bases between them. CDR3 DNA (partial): TGCGCCAGCAGCCAATCCCCTGCTACAGGTGGGCCCTACGAG. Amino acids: CASSQSPATGGPYE. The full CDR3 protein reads CASSQSPATGGPYEQYF.

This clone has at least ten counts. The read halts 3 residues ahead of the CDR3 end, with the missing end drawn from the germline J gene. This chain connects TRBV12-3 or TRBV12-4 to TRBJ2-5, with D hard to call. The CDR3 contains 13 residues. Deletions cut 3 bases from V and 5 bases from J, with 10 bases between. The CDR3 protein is CASSFNYLETQYF. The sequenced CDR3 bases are TGTGCCAGCAGTTTTAACTACCTGGAGACC.

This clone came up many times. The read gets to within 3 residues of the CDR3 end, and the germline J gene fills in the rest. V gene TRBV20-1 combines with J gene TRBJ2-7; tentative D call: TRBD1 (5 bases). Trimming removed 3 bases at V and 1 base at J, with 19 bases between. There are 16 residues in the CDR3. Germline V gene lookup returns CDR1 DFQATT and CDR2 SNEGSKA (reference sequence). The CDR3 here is CSARDRGLALSYEQYF. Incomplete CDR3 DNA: TGCAGTGCTAGGGATAGGGGTTTAGCCCTATCCTACGAG.

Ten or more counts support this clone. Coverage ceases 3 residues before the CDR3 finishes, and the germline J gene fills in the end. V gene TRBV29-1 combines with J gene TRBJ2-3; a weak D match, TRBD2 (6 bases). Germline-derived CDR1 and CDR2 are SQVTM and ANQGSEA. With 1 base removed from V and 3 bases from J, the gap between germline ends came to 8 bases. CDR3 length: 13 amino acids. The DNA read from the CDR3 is TGCAGCGTTGAAGGTGCGGGGACAGATACG. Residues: CSVEGAGTDT. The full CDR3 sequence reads CSVEGAGTDTQYF.

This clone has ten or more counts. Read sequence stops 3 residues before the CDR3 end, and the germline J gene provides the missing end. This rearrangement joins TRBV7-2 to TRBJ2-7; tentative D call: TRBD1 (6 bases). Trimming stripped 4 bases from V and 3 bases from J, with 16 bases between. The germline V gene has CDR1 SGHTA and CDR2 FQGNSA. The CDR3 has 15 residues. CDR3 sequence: CASSSTGHWNYEQYF. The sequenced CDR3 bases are TGTGCCAGCAGCTCTACAGGGCATTGGAACTACGAG.

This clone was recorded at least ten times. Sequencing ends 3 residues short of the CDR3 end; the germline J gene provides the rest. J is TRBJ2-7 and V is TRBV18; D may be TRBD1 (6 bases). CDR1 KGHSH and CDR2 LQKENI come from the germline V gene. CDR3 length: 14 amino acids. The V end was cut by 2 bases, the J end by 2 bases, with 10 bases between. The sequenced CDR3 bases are TGTGCCAGCTCACCAGAAACAGGGCCCTACGAG. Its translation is CASSPETGPYE. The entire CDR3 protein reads CASSPETGPYEQYF.

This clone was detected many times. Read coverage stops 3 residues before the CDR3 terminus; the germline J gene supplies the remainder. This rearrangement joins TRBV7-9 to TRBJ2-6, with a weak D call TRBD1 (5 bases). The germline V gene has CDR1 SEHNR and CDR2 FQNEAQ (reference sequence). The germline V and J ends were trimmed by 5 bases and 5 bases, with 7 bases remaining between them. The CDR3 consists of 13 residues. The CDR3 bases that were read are TGTGCCAGCAGCCTGGACAGGGCCAACGTC. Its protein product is CASSLDRANV. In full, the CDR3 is CASSLDRANVLTF.

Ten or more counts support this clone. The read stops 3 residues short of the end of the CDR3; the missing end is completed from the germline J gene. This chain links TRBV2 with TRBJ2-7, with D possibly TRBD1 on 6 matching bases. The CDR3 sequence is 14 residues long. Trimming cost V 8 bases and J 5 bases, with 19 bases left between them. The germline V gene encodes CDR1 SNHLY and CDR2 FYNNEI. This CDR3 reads CASSTQGRRNEQYF. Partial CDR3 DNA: TGTGCCAGCTCTACCCAGGGGAGACGGAACGAG.